Each of the 16 T cell receptor beta chains below was sequenced from the same sample in a study of shared clonotypes between healthy human individuals. The data were produced by immunoSEQ multiplex PCR, yet TCRdb's version contains in-frame clones alone and is incomplete. The profile covers about 510,000 clones, with about 96% appearing a single time and 0.05% to 0.07% taken by the ten largest. What was sequenced was naive CD4+ T cells sorted from blood. The sample's subset: CD45RA+ positively selected. These receptors were obtained from a woman between 25 and 40 years old in good health.

The chain uses TRBV5-4 and TRBJ2-2; D may be TRBD1 (5 bases). Trimming took off 6 bases at V and 4 bases at J, with 10 bases between the two ends. The CDR3 contains 13 residues. CDR1 and CDR2 from the germline V gene are SGHNT and YYREEE (reference sequence). The CDR3 DNA sequence: TGTGCCAGCACCAGGGTGGCCACCGGGGAGCTGTTTTTT. Translation gives CASTRVATGELFF.

This clone was seen only once. The V call is TRBV5-5, the J call TRBJ2-7; 8 bases agree with TRBD2. Germline V gene sequence: CDR1 SGHKS, CDR2 YYEKEE (reference sequence). V lost 0 bases, J lost 7 bases, and 12 bases stayed unmatched. This CDR3 region has 16 residues. CDR3 residues: CASSLVAGGPVGEQYF. The CDR3 bases are TGTGCCAGCAGCTTGGTCGCGGGAGGACCTGTGGGGGAGCAGTACTTC.

The chain joins TRBV21-1 to TRBJ1-1; the DNA was not compared with TRBD1, the D call given in the table. TRBV21-1 is a pseudogene. This CDR3 is 17 amino acids long. The CDR3 nucleotides read TGTGCCAGCAGCAAAGCGCTTTCCGGACAGGGGGACACTGAAGCTTTCTTT. Translation: CASSKALSGQGDTEAFF.

V and J are TRBV19 and TRBJ2-7, with TRBD1 as a possible D gene (6 bases). This CDR3 contains 16 residues. The V end was cut by 6 bases, the J end by 2 bases, with 20 bases between. From germline, CDR1 is LNHDA and CDR2 SQIVND (reference sequence). The CDR3 reads CASSGDVGTHTYEQYF. The CDR3, as DNA: TGTGCCAGTAGCGGGGATGTTGGGACACATACCTACGAGCAGTACTTC. Filled out from reference TRBV19 and TRBJ2-7, the complete variable domain reads DGGITQSPKYLFRKEGQNVTLSCEQNLNHDAMYWYRQDPGQGLRLIYYSQIVNDFQKGDIAEGYSVSREKKESFPLTVTSAQKNPTAFYLCASSGDVGTHTYEQYFGPGTRLTVT.

This chain joins TRBV29-1 and TRBJ1-2; D perhaps matches TRBD1 (6 bases). CDR1 SQVTM and CDR2 ANQGSEA come from the germline V gene. Deletions cut 6 bases from V and 8 bases from J, with 10 bases between. The CDR3 sequence is 10 residues long. In nucleotides, the CDR3 is TGCAGCGTACGGACAGCCGGCTACACCTTC. Encoded protein: CSVRTAGYTF. The variable domain in full, completed from reference TRBV29-1 and TRBJ1-2, reads SAVISQKPSRDICQRGTSLTIQCQVDSQVTMMFWYRQQPGQSLTLIATANQGSEATYESGFVIDKFPISRPNLTFSTLTVSNMSPEDSSIYLCSVRTAGYTFGSGTRLTVV.

The chain recombines TRBV9 with TRBJ2-1; the match to TRBD2 covers 8 bases. V lost 5 bases, J lost 9 bases, and 13 bases stayed unmatched. This CDR3 has 15 amino acids. CDR1 SGDLS and CDR2 YYNGEE come from the germline V gene. The CDR3 spells CASRRGAGEWGEQFF. In nucleotides, the CDR3 is TGTGCCAGCAGAAGGGGAGCGGGAGAGTGGGGTGAGCAGTTCTTC.

The chain carries TRBV2 and TRBJ2-1; TRBD1 matches 10 bases. The CDR3 totals 19 residues. CDR1 and CDR2 (germline): SNHLY, FYNNEI. V shed 1 base, J shed 4 bases, and the junction held 13 bases outside the gene matches. CDR3 sequence (DNA): TGTGCCAGCAGTGAAGGGGGGGGACAGGGGATCCCGTTGTACAATGAGCAGTTCTTC. Encoded protein: CASSEGGGQGIPLYNEQFF.

The rearrangement uses TRBV19 and TRBJ1-5; TRBD1 agrees at 7 bases. Germline loops: CDR1 LNHDA, CDR2 SQIVND (reference sequence). The CDR3 loop spans 15 amino acids. V was pared by 7 bases and J by 1 base, with 7 bases of the junction left unmatched. The DNA for the CDR3 is TGTGCCAGTAATCAACAGGGGCTGAGCAATCAGCCCCAGCATTTT. This translates into CASNQQGLSNQPQHF.

CDR3 DNA sequence: TGTGCCAGCAGTTATGGGACTAGCCCAACTAGCTACGAGCAGTACTTC. Amino acids: CASSYGTSPTSYEQYF. The rearrangement joins TRBV28 to TRBJ2-7, with 9 bases aligning to TRBD2. CDR3 size: 16 residues. V gave up 4 bases and J gave up 3 bases; unmatched junction bases: 10. Germline-derived CDR1 and CDR2 are MDHEN and SYDVKM.

J is TRBJ1-5 and V is TRBV6-5; D perhaps matches TRBD1 (6 bases). From germline, CDR1 is MNHEY and CDR2 SVGAGI. The V end lost 5 bases, the J end lost 1 base, and 12 bases lay between the germline ends. The CDR3 spans 15 residues. CDR3 DNA: TGTGCCAGCAGTCAGCAGGGGTTGAGCAATCAGCCCCAGCATTTT. It specifies CASSQQGLSNQPQHF.

The chain has TRBV28 and TRBJ2-1; 9 bases align to TRBD1. The CDR3 consists of 21 residues. Germline CDR1 reads MDHEN; CDR2 reads SYDVKM. Germline trimming cut 6 bases from V and 3 bases from J; bases unmatched to any gene: 24. The DNA for the CDR3 is TGTGCCAGCAGGTCCCCGTTACGGGACAGGGTTGGGTCTTGGGACTACAATGAGCAGTTCTTC. Protein sequence: CASRSPLRDRVGSWDYNEQFF. Full variable domain (remainder filled in from reference TRBV28 and TRBJ2-1): DVKVTQSSRYLVKRTGEKVFLECVQDMDHENMFWYRQDPGLGLRLIYFSYDVKMKEKGDIPEGYSVSREKKERFSLILESASTNQTSMYLCASRSPLRDRVGSWDYNEQFFGPGTRLTVL.

The chain employs TRBV7-8 and TRBJ2-7; D not certain. There are 13 residues in the CDR3. CDR1 is SGHVS, CDR2 FQNEAQ, per germline. Trimming removed 3 bases from V and 1 base from J, with 7 bases in between. CDR3 DNA: TGTGCCAGCAGCTTTGAATCTTCCTACGAGCAGTACTTC. Its translation: CASSFESSYEQYF.

V is TRBV28 and J is TRBJ1-2; 7 bases are a match to TRBD1. CDR3 length equals 16 residues. Germline V gene lookup returns CDR1 MDHEN and CDR2 SYDVKM. With V trimmed by 6 bases and J by 5 bases, 15 bases remained unmatched. CDR3 protein: CASSHRPGRGRYGYTF. CDR3 sequence (DNA): TGTGCCAGCAGCCACCGCCCGGGCAGGGGGAGGTATGGCTACACCTTC.

The chain is built from TRBV19 and TRBJ1-5; possible D gene TRBD1, 5 bases. The germline V and J ends were trimmed by 3 bases and 3 bases, with 15 bases remaining between them. CDR1 is LNHDA and CDR2 is SQIVND in the germline V gene (reference sequence). The CDR3 has 16 amino acids. This CDR3 is CASSIQGQGFNQPQHF. In DNA form, the CDR3 reads TGTGCCAGTAGTATCCAAGGACAAGGTTTCAATCAGCCCCAGCATTTT.

V is TRBV30 and J is TRBJ2-5; 8 bases match TRBD2. The DNA matches TRBJ2-7 better at its end, which makes the J call doubtful. Germline CDR1 reads GTSNPN; CDR2 reads SVGIG (reference sequence). The CDR3 runs 15 residues. The CDR3 bases are TGTGCCTGGAGGAGGAGCGGGAGTATGCGTTACGAGCAGTACTTC. Amino acids: CAWRRSGSMRYEQYF.

The count of this clone is one. The genes are TRBV6-1 and TRBJ2-1, with 12 bases lining up with TRBD2. CDR3 length: 15 residues. Per germline, CDR1 MNHNS and CDR2 SASEGT. Unmatched junction bases numbered 9, after V lost 6 bases and J lost 9 bases. The CDR3 region has the DNA TGTGCCAGCAGGCTGATGACTAGCGGGAGAGGTGAGCAGTTCTTC. Residues: CASRLMTSGRGEQFF.